These 28 T cell receptor beta chains share one sample of origin, sequenced in a study of blood T cell repertoires in COVID-19. Produced via immunoSEQ multiplex PCR; TCRdb's table is partial and in-frame only. The table has 100,000 to 120,000 clones, approximately 78% seen once. Sequencing used peripheral blood. Receptors originate from a woman aged 80 or older with acute or convalescent COVID-19.

The count of this clone is one. This chain joins TRBV19 and TRBJ1-1, with D possibly matching TRBD1 (5 bases). CDR3 length: 14 residues. Germline CDR1 is LNHDA and CDR2 is SQIVND (reference sequence). V was cut by 5 bases and J by 0 bases, with 10 bases left in between. The CDR3 is CASSPGDLNTEAFF. DNA for the CDR3: TGTGCCAGTAGTCCGGGGGACCTGAACACTGAAGCTTTCTTT.

This clone was seen only once. This sequence joins TRBV9 and TRBJ2-7, with D uncertain. The CDR3 spans 15 residues. The V end was cut by 4 bases, the J end by 3 bases, with 17 bases between. Germline values: CDR1 SGDLS, CDR2 YYNGEE. CDR3 residues: CASSPEELPFYEQYF. The CDR3, as DNA: TGTGCCAGCAGCCCTGAGGAGCTGCCTTTCTACGAGCAGTACTTC.

The gene calls are TRBV7-2 and TRBJ2-2; 10 bases align to TRBD2. Trimming at V came to 5 bases and at J to 4 bases, leaving 4 bases not matched to a gene. Germline lookup yields CDR1 SGHTA and CDR2 FQGNSA. The CDR3 has 15 residues. CDR3 DNA sequence: TGTGCCAGCAGCACCAGCGGGAGGGGCACCGGGGAGCTGTTTTTT. Its protein product is CASSTSGRGTGELFF.

This sequence joins TRBV10-3 and TRBJ2-3; weak D call: TRBD2 (6 bases). From germline, CDR1 is ENHRY and CDR2 SYGVKD. Trimming pared 3 bases from V and 4 bases from J, leaving 14 bases between. The CDR3 extends over 15 amino acids. Here the CDR3 reads CAISDTRERADTQYF. The CDR3 DNA is TGTGCCATCAGTGATACTCGGGAGCGAGCAGATACGCAGTATTTT.

The rearrangement uses TRBV10-1 and TRBJ2-3; tentatively, D is TRBD1 (5 bases). CDR3 length: 13 amino acids. Trimming removed 10 bases from V and 2 bases from J, with 13 bases in between. Per germline, CDR1 WNHNN and CDR2 SYGVQD (reference sequence). Written as DNA, the CDR3 is TGCGCCACACAGGAACCTCTCACAGATACGCAGTATTTT. It is translated as CATQEPLTDTQYF.

This sequence joins TRBV29-1 and TRBJ2-2; 7 bases fit TRBD1. In germline, CDR1 is SQVTM, CDR2 ANQGSEA. The CDR3 is 14 residues long. The V and J ends lost 6 bases and 7 bases, in that order; junction bases with no gene match: 11. In nucleotides, the CDR3 is TGCAGCGTCGGGGACAGCCTTTTGGGCGGGGAGCTGTTTTTT. It is translated as CSVGDSLLGGELFF.

This clone was recorded only once. The CDR3 region has the DNA TGTGCCAGCAGGGGACAGGGGAACACCGGGGAGCTGTTTTTT. Residues: CASRGQGNTGELFF. This chain links TRBV25-1 with TRBJ2-2, with 9 bases identical to TRBD1. J lost 1 base, V lost 6 bases, and 0 bases had no gene match. In germline, CDR1 is MGHDK, CDR2 SYGVNS. This CDR3 has 14 amino acids.

This chain uses TRBV5-5 with TRBJ2-7, with 12 bases that match TRBD1. Germline V CDR1 and CDR2: SGHKS, YYEKEE (reference sequence). V gave up 1 base and J gave up 5 bases; unmatched junction bases: 4. The CDR3 spans 15 residues. The chain's CDR3 is CASSLKGQGADEQYV. CDR3 coding DNA: TGTGCCAGCAGCTTGAAGGGACAGGGGGCGGACGAGCAGTACGTC.

The chain links TRBV2 to TRBJ1-6, with a tentative D call TRBD1 (6 bases). The CDR3 spans 12 residues. The V end lost 8 bases, the J end lost 6 bases, and 8 bases lay between the germline ends. From germline, CDR1 is SNHLY and CDR2 FYNNEI. CDR3 coding DNA: TGTGCCAGCGGACAGACTAATTCACCCCTCCACTTT. Residues: CASGQTNSPLHF.

The rearrangement uses TRBV2 and TRBJ1-4; TRBD1 matches 8 bases. The CDR3 sequence is 15 residues long. J lost 7 bases, V lost 3 bases, and 7 bases had no gene match. Germline assignment: CDR1 SNHLY and CDR2 FYNNEI. The CDR3 DNA is TGTGCCAGCAGTGACGAAGCCAGGGGGCTTGAAAAACTGTTTTTT. Protein: CASSDEARGLEKLFF.

The gene calls are TRBV5-6 and TRBJ2-5; 8 bases are shared with TRBD1. The ends lost 4 bases at V and 1 base at J; junction bases unmatched: 6. The CDR3 is made up of 15 amino acids. The germline gives CDR1 SGHDT, CDR2 YYEEEE. In DNA, the CDR3 is TGTGCCAGCAGCGACCGTGGACAGGGCCAAGAGACCCAGTACTTC. It codes for CASSDRGQGQETQYF.

The chain is built from TRBV2 and TRBJ2-2, with 10 bases matching TRBD2. The CDR3 extends over 20 amino acids. The germline gives CDR1 SNHLY, CDR2 FYNNEI. The trim removed 0 bases at V and 3 bases at J, leaving 13 bases unmatched. CDR3 in amino acids: CASSEALRGLAFFYTGELFF. CDR3 sequence (DNA): TGTGCCAGCAGTGAAGCGCTTCGGGGACTAGCGTTTTTTTACACCGGGGAGCTGTTTTTT.

The chain couples TRBV24-1 to TRBJ2-3, with 9 bases that match TRBD1. The trim removed 0 bases at V and 2 bases at J, leaving 5 bases unmatched. There are 17 residues in the CDR3. In germline, CDR1 is KGHDR, CDR2 SFDVKD. CDR3 loop: CATSDLGTGPFTDTQYF. CDR3 DNA: TGTGCCACCAGTGATTTGGGGACAGGGCCGTTCACAGATACGCAGTATTTT.

This chain uses TRBV4-1 with TRBJ1-3; D gene uncertain. The germline V gene encodes CDR1 MGHRA and CDR2 YSYEKL. V lost 1 base, J lost 2 bases, and 12 bases lay in between. The CDR3 runs to 16 residues. CDR3 in amino acids: CASSQAEQTAGNTIYF. In DNA, the CDR3 is TGCGCCAGCAGCCAAGCGGAACAGACCGCTGGAAACACCATATATTTT.

This chain links TRBV18 with TRBJ1-3; 9 nucleotides align to TRBD1. J lost 0 bases, V lost 5 bases, and 11 bases had no gene match. Germline CDR1 KGHSH, CDR2 LQKENI. The CDR3 is made up of 18 amino acids. The CDR3 bases are TGTGCCAGCTCAGTGGGACAGGGCCGTGTCTACTCTGGAAACACCATATATTTT. Residues: CASSVGQGRVYSGNTIYF.

This chain links TRBV19 with TRBJ2-2; D possibly corresponds to TRBD1 (5 bases). This CDR3 contains 14 residues. With 8 bases removed from V and 7 bases from J, the gap between germline ends came to 17 bases. From germline, CDR1 is LNHDA and CDR2 SQIVND (reference sequence). The CDR3 DNA is TGTGCCAGTGGCAACAGGCGGTCGTTCGGGGAGCTGTTTTTT. Protein product: CASGNRRSFGELFF. The entire variable domain, with the rest obtained from reference TRBV19 and TRBJ2-2, is as follows: DGGITQSPKYLFRKEGQNVTLSCEQNLNHDAMYWYRQDPGQGLRLIYYSQIVNDFQKGDIAEGYSVSREKKESFPLTVTSAQKNPTAFYLCASGNRRSFGELFFGEGSRLTVL.

The chain employs TRBV5-1 and TRBJ2-1; 7 positions match TRBD2. The germline V gene has CDR1 SGHRS and CDR2 YFSETQ. The CDR3 is 16 residues long. V dropped 4 bases and J dropped 7; count of bases not matched to a gene: 14. CDR3 amino acids: CASSLSSGPTKNEQFF. CDR3 DNA: TGCGCCAGCAGCCTATCTAGCGGCCCGACCAAAAATGAGCAGTTCTTC.

The chain recombines TRBV20-1 with TRBJ1-3; no firm D call. V lost 3 bases and J lost 0, with 9 bases in between. The germline gives CDR1 DFQATT, CDR2 SNEGSKA (reference sequence). There are 14 residues in the CDR3. This chain's CDR3 is CSASSRFSGNTIYF. CDR3 DNA: TGCAGTGCTAGTTCCCGTTTCTCTGGAAACACCATATATTTT.

This clone occurred once. The CDR3 sequence is CATSREAGGFADTQYF. DNA of the CDR3: TGTGCCACCAGCAGAGAGGCAGGGGGCTTCGCAGATACGCAGTATTTT. The chain recombines TRBV15 with TRBJ2-3, with 8 bases that match TRBD1. The V gene end was trimmed by 0 bases and the J gene end by 4 bases; junction bases not matched to a gene: 6. The CDR3 is 16 residues long. Per the germline V gene, CDR1 is LNHNV and CDR2 is YYDKDF (reference sequence). Supplemented by reference TRBV15 and TRBJ2-3, the full variable domain reads DAMVIQNPRYQVTQFGKPVTLSCSQTLNHNVMYWYQQKSSQAPKLLFHYYDKDFNNEADTPDNFQSRRPNTSFCFLDIRSPGLGDTAMYLCATSREAGGFADTQYFGPGTRLTVL.

This clone was seen a few times. J is TRBJ2-2 and V is TRBV10-1; TRBD1 matches at 7 bases. CDR3 length: 14 amino acids. V lost 4 bases to trimming and J lost 4 bases; unmatched junction nucleotides: 3. Germline V gene sequence: CDR1 WNHNN, CDR2 SYGVQD (reference sequence). CDR3 DNA sequence: TGCGCCAGCAGTGCTGACAGGGCCACCGGGGAGCTGTTTTTT. Residues: CASSADRATGELFF.

For the CDR3, the DNA is TGTGCCAGCAGCCTCGGACAGGGACGAAATCAGCCCCAGCATTTT. Amino acid sequence: CASSLGQGRNQPQHF. The rearrangement uses TRBV7-2 and TRBJ1-5; TRBD1 agrees at 8 bases. The CDR3 covers 15 residues. CDR1 SGHTA and CDR2 FQGNSA come from the germline V gene. The trim removed 5 bases at V and 4 bases at J, leaving 7 bases unmatched.

V is TRBV10-1 and J is TRBJ2-2; 9 bases are shared with TRBD1. The germline V gene has CDR1 WNHNN and CDR2 SYGVQD (reference sequence). V trimming: 3 bases; J trimming: 1 base; junction bases outside the gene matches: 9. The CDR3 sequence is 18 residues long. The CDR3 sequence: CASSEFGTGKGNTGELFF. CDR3 DNA: TGCGCCAGCAGTGAATTTGGGACAGGGAAAGGGAACACCGGGGAGCTGTTTTTT.

This clone was seen once. The rearrangement links TRBV7-2 to TRBJ2-7; 10 bases align to TRBD1. CDR1 and CDR2 (germline): SGHTA, FQGNSA. After removal of 8 bases from V and 6 bases from J, the junction contained 10 bases not matched to a gene. The CDR3 loop spans 14 amino acids. This CDR3 reads CASQAGQGGREQYV. In DNA form, the CDR3 reads TGTGCCAGCCAAGCTGGACAGGGGGGACGCGAGCAGTACGTC.

The chain links TRBV7-2 to TRBJ2-7; TRBD1 might be the D (6 bases). The CDR3 consists of 14 residues. Trimming removed 1 base from V and 6 bases from J, with 13 bases in between. CDR1 is SGHTA and CDR2 is FQGNSA in the germline V gene. The CDR3 DNA reads TGTGCCAGCAGCTTAGAACCAGGGGTGGGCGAGCAGTACTTC. The encoded protein is CASSLEPGVGEQYF. The complete variable domain, with remaining parts taken from reference TRBV7-2 and TRBJ2-7, reads GAGVSQSPSNKVTEKGKDVELRCDPISGHTALYWYRQSLGQGLEFLIYFQGNSAPDKSGLPSDRFSAERTGGSVSTLTIQRTQQEDSAVYLCASSLEPGVGEQYFGPGTRLTVT.

V is TRBV4-3 and J is TRBJ1-6; D is unclear. The CDR3 length is 13 residues. Germline CDR1 LGHNA, CDR2 YSLEER. The V gene lost 0 bases and the J gene lost 14 bases, with 11 bases spanning the gap. This CDR3 is CASSQEDSPTLHF. The CDR3 coding sequence is TGCGCCAGCAGCCAAGAAGACTCCCCCACCCTCCACTTT.

The genes are TRBV9 and TRBJ1-1, with 9 bases that match TRBD1. This CDR3 contains 17 residues. V shed 3 bases and J 4 bases; nucleotides not matched to a gene: 13. The V gene's germline CDR1 is SGDLS and CDR2 YYNGEE. The CDR3 DNA is TGTGCCAGCAGCGCGGTGATAACCGGGACAGGGAGCACTGAAGCTTTCTTT. Protein product: CASSAVITGTGSTEAFF.

The gene calls are TRBV5-8 and TRBJ2-5; 8 nucleotides align to TRBD1. Germline V CDR1 and CDR2: SGHTS, YDEGEE. Trimming removed 0 bases from V and 3 bases from J; junction bases left unmatched: 4. This CDR3 spans 15 amino acids. This CDR3 reads CASSLGTGRKETQYF. The CDR3 region has the DNA TGTGCCAGCAGCTTGGGGACAGGGAGGAAAGAGACCCAGTACTTC.

The rearrangement uses TRBV11-2 and TRBJ1-2; D gene unclear. The CDR3 totals 15 residues. V lost 1 base to trimming and J lost 3 bases, with 12 bases between them. CDR1 is SGHAT and CDR2 is FQNNGV in the germline V gene. The CDR3 DNA sequence: TGTGCCAGCAGCTTAGGTGGTCTAGGAGACTATGGCTACACCTTC. Translating it yields CASSLGGLGDYGYTF.